The clone carrying this T cell receptor (beta chain) was detected once. The assay was immunoSEQ multiplex PCR, and TCRdb's table has in-frame clones only and misses some. The sample includes hundreds of thousands of clones, 88% of them seen just once. The CDR3 sequence is 15 residues long. The germline V and J ends were trimmed by 1 base and 6 bases, with 14 bases remaining between them. In germline, CDR1 is SGDLS, CDR2 YYNGEE. Participant-reported clinical history was the basis for cohort assignment. The data originate from a study of blood T cell repertoires in COVID-19. Study-wide background: Samples came from the United States, Italy and Spain, spanning acute and convalescent COVID-19. From T cells, B-cell-depleted T cells, or PBMCs came the material, which was cDNA or gDNA.

Input material: PBMCs or T cells enriched from blood (not recorded which). V is TRBV9 and J is TRBJ2-1; a weak D match, TRBD2 (7 bases). The sequence came from a woman aged 55-70 years who had recovered from COVID-19. CDR3: CASSVSGGPGNEQFF. DNA of the CDR3: TGTGCCAGCAGCGTATCCGGGGGGCCGGGCAATGAGCAGTTCTTC.